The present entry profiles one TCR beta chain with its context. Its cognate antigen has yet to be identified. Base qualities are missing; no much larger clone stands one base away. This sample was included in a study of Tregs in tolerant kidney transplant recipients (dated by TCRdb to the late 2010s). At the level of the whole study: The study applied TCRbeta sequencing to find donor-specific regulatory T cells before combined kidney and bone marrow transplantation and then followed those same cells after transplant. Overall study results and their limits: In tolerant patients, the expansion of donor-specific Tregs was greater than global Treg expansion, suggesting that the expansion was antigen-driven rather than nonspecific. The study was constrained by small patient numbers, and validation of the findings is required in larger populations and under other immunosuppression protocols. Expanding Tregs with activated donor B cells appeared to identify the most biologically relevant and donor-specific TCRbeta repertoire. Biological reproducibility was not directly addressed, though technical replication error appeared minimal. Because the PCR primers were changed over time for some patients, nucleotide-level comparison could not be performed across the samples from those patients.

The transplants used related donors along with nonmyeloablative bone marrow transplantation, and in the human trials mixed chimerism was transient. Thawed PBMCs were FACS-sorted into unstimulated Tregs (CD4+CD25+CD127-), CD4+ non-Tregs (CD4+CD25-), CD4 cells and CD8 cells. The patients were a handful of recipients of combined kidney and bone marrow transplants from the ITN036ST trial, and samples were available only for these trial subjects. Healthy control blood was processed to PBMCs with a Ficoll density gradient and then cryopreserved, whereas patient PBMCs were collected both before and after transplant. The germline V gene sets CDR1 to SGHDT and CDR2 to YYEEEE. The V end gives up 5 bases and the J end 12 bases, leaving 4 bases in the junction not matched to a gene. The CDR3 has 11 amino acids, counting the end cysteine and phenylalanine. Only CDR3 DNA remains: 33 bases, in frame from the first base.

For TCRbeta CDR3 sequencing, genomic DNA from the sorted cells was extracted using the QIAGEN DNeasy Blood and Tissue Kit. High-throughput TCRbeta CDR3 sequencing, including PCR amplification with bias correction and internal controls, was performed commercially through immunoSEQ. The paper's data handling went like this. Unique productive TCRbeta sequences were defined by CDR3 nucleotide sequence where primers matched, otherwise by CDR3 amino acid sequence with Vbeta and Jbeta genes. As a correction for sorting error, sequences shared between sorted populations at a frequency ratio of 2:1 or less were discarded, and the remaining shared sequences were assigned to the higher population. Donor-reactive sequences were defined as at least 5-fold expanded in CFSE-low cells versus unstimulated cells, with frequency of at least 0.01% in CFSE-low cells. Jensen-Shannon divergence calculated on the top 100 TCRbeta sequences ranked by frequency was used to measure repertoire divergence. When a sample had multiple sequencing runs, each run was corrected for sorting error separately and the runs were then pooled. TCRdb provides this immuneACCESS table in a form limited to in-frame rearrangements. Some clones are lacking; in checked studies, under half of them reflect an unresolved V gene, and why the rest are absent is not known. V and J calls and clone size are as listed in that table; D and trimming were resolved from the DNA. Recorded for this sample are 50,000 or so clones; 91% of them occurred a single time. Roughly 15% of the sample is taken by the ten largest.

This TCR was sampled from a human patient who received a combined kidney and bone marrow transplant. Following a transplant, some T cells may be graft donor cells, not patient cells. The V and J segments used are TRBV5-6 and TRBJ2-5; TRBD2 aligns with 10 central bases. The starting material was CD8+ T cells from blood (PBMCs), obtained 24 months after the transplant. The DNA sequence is TGTGCCAGCAGTTTCGGACTAGCGGAGTACTTC. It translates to CASSFGLAEYF.